This T cell receptor (beta chain) came from a study of regulatory T cells in long-lasting Graves disease. General observations from the study: Persistent cases of Graves' showed reduced TCR diversity relative to newly diagnosed patients. The persistent group shared some 2,700 public clonotypes, more than the approximately 890 shared by new patients.

The germline gives CDR1 SGDLS, CDR2 YYNGEE. Between the trimmed V and J ends, which lost 3 bases and 1 base, there was a span of 10 bases. The CDR3 extends over 14 amino acids. In building TCR beta libraries, iRepertoire HTBI primers were used together with Arm-PCR of CDR3 regions. One entry per CDR3 protein, called by TCRdb with MiXCR from the multiplex PCR reads. The table has around 420,000 distinct CDR3 sequences, roughly 15% seen once. Time point meaning: newly diagnosed GD, antithyroid drugs for less than 3 months. Preparation of the TCR library used RNA extracted from PBMCs. This clonotype occurred many times. Its cognate antigen is unknown. These sequences were also reported in another study, on T cells in Graves' hyperthyroidism and ophthalmopathy. As that report states: Diagnostic assessment was based on clinical symptoms, serum thyroxine and TRAb, thyroid ultrasound and orbital computed tomography. In the first-round RT-PCR of the TCR CDR3, the HTBI primer set was used.

Specimen: peripheral blood mononuclear cells (PBMCs), collected at new diagnosis, from a patient treated with antithyroid drugs. The source of this sequence is a woman aged 40-49 years with Graves disease. The rearrangement uses TRBV9 and TRBJ1-1; D call uncertain. The CDR3 DNA reads TGTGCCAGCAGCGCTATCAATTCGAACACTGAAGCTTTCTTT. This codes for CASSAINSNTEAFF.